This T cell receptor (beta chain) was identified in a study of Graves' ophthalmopathy and Graves' hyperthyroidism. Study details: Researchers classed hyperthyroidism as stable given no ophthalmopathy within 18 months of follow-up.

Investigators amplified TCR beta CDR3 regions from RNA transcripts. After a first-round RT-PCR with HTBI primers, a second-round multiplex PCR was run. Each CDR3 protein gets one entry after TCRdb re-called the multiplex PCR reads with MiXCR. The sample lists around 590,000 distinct CDR3 sequences, approximately 37% occurring once. Germline V CDR1 and CDR2: SGHTA, FQGNSA. The CDR3 extends over 17 amino acids. Trimming stripped 0 bases from V and 0 bases from J, with 15 bases between. This clonotype was observed many times. The sequence was obtained from an adult man with Graves' hyperthyroidism. This chain connects TRBV7-2 to TRBJ2-7; D call uncertain. The sequencing input was peripheral blood or thyroid tissue (not recorded which). The CDR3 is CASSLAEYRLSSYEQYF. The CDR3 nucleotides are TGTGCCAGCAGCTTAGCTGAGTATCGGTTGAGCTCCTACGAGCAGTACTTC.